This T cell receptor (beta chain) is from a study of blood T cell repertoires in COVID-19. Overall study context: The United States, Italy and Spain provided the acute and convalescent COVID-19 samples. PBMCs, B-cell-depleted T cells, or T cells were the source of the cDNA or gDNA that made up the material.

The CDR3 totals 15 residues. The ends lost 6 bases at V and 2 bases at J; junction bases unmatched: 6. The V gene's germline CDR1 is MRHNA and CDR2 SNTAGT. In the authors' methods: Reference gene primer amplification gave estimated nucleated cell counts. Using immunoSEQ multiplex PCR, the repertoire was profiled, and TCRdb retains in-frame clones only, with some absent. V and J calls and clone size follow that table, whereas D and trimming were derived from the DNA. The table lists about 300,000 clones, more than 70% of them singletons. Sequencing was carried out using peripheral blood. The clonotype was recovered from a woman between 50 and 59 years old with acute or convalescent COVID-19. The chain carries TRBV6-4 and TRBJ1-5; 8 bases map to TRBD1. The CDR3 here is CASSGKDRGNQPQHF. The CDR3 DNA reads TGTGCCAGCAGCGGCAAGGACAGGGGCAATCAGCCCCAGCATTTT.